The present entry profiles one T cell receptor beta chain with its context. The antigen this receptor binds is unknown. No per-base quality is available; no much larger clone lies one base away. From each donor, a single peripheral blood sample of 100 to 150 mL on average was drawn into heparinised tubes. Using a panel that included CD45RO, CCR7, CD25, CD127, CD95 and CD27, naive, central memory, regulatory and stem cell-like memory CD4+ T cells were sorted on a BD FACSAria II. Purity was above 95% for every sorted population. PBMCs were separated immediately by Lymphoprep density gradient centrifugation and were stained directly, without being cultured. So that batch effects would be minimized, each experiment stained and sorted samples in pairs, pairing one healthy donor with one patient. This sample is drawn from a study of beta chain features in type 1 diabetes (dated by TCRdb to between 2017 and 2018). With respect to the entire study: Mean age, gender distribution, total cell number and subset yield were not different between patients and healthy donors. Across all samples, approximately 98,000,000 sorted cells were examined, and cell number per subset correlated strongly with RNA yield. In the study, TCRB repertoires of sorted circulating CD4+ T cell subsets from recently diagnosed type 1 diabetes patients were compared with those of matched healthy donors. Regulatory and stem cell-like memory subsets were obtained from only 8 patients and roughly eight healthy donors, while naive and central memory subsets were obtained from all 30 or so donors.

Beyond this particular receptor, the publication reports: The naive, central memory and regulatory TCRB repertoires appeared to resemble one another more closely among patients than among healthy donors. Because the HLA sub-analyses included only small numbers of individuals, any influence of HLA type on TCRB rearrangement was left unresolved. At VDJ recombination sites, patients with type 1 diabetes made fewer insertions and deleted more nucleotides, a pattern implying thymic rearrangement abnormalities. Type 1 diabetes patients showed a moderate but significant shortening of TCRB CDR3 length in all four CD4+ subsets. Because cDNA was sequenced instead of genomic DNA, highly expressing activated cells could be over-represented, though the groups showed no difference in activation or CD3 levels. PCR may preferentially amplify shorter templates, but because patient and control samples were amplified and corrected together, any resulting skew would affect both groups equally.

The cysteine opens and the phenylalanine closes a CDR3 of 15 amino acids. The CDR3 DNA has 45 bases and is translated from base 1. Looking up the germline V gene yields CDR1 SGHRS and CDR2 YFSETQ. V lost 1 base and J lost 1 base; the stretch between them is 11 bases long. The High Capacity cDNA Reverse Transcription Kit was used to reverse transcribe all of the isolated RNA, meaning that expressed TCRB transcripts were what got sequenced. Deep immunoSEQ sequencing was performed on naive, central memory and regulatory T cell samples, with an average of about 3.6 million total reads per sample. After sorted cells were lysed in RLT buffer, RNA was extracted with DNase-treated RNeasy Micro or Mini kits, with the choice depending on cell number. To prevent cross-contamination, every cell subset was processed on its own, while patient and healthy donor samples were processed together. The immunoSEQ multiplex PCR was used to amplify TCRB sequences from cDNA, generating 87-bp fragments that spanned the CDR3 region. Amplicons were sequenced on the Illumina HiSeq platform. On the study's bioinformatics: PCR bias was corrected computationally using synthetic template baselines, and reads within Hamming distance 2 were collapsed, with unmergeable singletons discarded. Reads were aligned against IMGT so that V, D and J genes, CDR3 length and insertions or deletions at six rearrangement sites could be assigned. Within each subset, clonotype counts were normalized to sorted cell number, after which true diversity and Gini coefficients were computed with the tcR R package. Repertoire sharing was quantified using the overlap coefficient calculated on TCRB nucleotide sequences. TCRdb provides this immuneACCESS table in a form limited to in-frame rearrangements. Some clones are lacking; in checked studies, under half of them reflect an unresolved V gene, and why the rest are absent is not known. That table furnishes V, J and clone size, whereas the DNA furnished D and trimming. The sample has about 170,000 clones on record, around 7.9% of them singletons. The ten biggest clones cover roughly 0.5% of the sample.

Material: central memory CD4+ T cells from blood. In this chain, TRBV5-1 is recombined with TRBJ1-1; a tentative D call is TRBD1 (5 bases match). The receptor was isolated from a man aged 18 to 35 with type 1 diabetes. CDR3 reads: CASSLFPDTNTEAFF. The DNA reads TGCGCCAGCAGCTTGTTCCCGGACACGAACACTGAAGCTTTCTTT.